This TCR beta chain was obtained from a study of identical twins. cDNA carried unique molecular identifiers, and a universal primer site was added by template switching. TCRdb re-derived calls from the 5' RACE reads in MiXCR, one entry per CDR3 protein. The table includes under 900,000 distinct CDR3 sequences, about 12% detected once. The CDR3 runs to 16 residues. The V gene lost 4 bases and the J gene lost 0 bases, with 16 bases spanning the gap. Germline assignment: CDR1 DFQATT and CDR2 SNEGSKA (reference sequence). Study results and caveats: Clonotypes of the beta chain that were abundant in cord blood carried fewer insertions (memory repertoires showed none). Rather than following the same donors, the conclusions depended on cross-sectional statistical analysis.

In its sample, this clonotype was seen many times. Its target is unknown. In addition, the sample was reused for a study of yellow fever vaccine responses in identical twins.

The sequence was obtained from a woman between 18 and 30 years old in good health. Input material: PBMCs. This chain connects TRBV20-1 to TRBJ2-1, with D perhaps matching TRBD2 (6 bases). The CDR3 here is CSAKPSGLSSYNEQFF. As DNA, the CDR3 is TGCAGTGCTAAACCCAGCGGGTTAAGCTCCTACAATGAGCAGTTCTTC.